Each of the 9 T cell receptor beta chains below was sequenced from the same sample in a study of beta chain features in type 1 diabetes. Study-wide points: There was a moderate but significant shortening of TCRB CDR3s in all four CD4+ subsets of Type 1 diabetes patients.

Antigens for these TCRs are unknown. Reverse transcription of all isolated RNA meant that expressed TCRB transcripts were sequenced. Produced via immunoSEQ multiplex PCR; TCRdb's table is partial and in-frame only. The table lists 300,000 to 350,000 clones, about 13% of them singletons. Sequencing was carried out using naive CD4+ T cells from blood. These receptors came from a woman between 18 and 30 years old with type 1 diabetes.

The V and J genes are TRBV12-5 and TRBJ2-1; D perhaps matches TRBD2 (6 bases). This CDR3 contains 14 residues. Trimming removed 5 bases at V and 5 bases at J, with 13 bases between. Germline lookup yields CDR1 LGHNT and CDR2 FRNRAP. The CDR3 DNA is TGTGCTAGTGGTCTAAGCGGGTCCAACAATGAGCAGTTCTTC. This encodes CASGLSGSNNEQFF.

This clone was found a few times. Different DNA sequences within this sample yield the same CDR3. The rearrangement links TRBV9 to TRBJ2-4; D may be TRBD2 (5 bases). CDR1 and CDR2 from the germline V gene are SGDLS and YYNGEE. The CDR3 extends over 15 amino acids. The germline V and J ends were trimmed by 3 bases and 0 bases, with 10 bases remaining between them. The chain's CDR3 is CASSASGTAKNIQYF. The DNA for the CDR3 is TGTGCCAGCAGCGCAAGCGGAACAGCCAAAAACATTCAGTACTTC. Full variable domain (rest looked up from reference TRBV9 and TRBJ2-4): DSGVTQTPKHLITATGQRVTLRCSPRSGDLSVYWYQQSLDQGLQFLIQYYNGEERAKGNILERFSAQQFPDLHSELNLSSLELGDSALYFCASSASGTAKNIQYFGAGTRLSVL.

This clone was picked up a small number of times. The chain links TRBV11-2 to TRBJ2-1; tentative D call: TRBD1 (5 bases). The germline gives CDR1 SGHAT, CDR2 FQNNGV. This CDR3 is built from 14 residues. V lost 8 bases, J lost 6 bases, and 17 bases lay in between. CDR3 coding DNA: TGTGCCAGCCTCCCTGGTAGGGGCTCCAATGAGCAGTTCTTC. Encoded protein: CASLPGRGSNEQFF.

CDR3 loop: CASSLAQGAAYEQYF. The CDR3 DNA reads as TGTGCCAGCAGCTTAGCGCAAGGGGCCGCGTACGAGCAGTACTTC. The chain has TRBV11-2 and TRBJ2-7; a weak D match, TRBD1 (5 bases). Germline V gene sequence: CDR1 SGHAT, CDR2 FQNNGV. The CDR3 runs to 15 residues. Trimming removed 1 base at V and 4 bases at J, with 14 bases between. Full variable domain (remainder filled in from reference TRBV11-2 and TRBJ2-7): EAGVAQSPRYKIIEKRQSVAFWCNPISGHATLYWYQQILGQGPKLLIQFQNNGVVDDSQLPKDRFSAERLKGVDSTLKIQPAKLEDSAVYLCASSLAQGAAYEQYFGPGTRLTVT.

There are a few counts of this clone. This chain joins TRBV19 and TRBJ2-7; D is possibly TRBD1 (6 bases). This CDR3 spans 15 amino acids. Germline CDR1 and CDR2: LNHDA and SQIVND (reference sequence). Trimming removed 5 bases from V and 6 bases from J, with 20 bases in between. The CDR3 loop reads CASSPETRGFSEQYF. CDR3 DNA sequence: TGTGCCAGTAGTCCCGAGACCAGGGGTTTCAGCGAGCAGTACTTC.

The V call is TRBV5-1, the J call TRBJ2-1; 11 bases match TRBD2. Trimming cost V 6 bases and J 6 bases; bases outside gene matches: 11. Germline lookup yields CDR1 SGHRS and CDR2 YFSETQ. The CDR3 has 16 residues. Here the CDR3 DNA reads TGCGCCAGCACCTCACTCGCGGGACTAGCGGCCAATGAGCAGTTCTTC. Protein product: CASTSLAGLAANEQFF.

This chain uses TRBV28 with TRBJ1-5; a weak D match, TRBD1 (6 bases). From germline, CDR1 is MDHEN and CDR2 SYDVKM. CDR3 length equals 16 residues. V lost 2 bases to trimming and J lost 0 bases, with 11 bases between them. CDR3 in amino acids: CASSLQQGYSNQPQHF. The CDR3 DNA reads TGTGCCAGCAGTTTACAACAGGGTTATAGCAATCAGCCCCAGCATTTT. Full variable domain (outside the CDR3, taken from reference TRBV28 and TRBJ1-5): DVKVTQSSRYLVKRTGEKVFLECVQDMDHENMFWYRQDPGLGLRLIYFSYDVKMKEKGDIPEGYSVSREKKERFSLILESASTNQTSMYLCASSLQQGYSNQPQHFGDGTRLSIL.

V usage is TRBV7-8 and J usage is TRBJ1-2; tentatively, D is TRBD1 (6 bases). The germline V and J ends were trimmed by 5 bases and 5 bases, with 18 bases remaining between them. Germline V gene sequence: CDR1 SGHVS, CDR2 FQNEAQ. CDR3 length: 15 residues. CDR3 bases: TGTGCCAGCAGCCCAGGGCCAGGGGAGCTGTATGGCTACACCTTC. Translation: CASSPGPGELYGYTF.

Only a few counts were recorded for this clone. This CDR3 reads CASSGTGRGGEQYF. The CDR3 region has the DNA TGTGCCAGCAGCGGGACAGGGAGAGGGGGTGAGCAGTACTTC. V gene TRBV5-4 combines with J gene TRBJ2-7; 9 bases align to TRBD1. The CDR3 extends over 14 amino acids. Per germline, CDR1 SGHNT and CDR2 YYREEE (reference sequence). J was trimmed by 7 bases and V by 4 bases; bases with no gene match: 9. The variable domain in full, with the rest retrieved from reference TRBV5-4 and TRBJ2-7, is ETGVTQSPTHLIKTRGQQVTLRCSSQSGHNTVSWYQQALGQGPQFIFQYYREEENGRGNFPPRFSGLQFPNYSSELNVNALELDDSALYLCASSGTGRGGEQYFGPGTRLTVT.